Included here is one TCR beta chain sequence, with context. The antigen is unknown. The assay was immunoSEQ multiplex PCR, and TCRdb's table has in-frame clones only and misses some. Among 95,000 to 150,000 clones, around 87% were seen once, and the ten largest hold 6% to 7%. This sample is part of a study of cytomegalovirus exposure and HLA in healthy donors. Findings and limits, study-wide: CMV antigen specificity of a few CMV-associated chains was confirmed in vitro. Despite most TCR sequences being rare, some public TCRs occurred in many donors.

The TCR comes from a woman aged 18-35 years in good health and CMV-seropositive. The sample taken for sequencing was PBMCs.

CDR3 region: CASSLSGGSTGELFF. DNA of the CDR3: TGCGCCAGCAGCCTTAGCGGGGGGAGCACCGGGGAGCTGTTTTTT. J is TRBJ2-2 and V is TRBV4-1; TRBD2 matches 10 bases. Germline loops: CDR1 MGHRA, CDR2 YSYEKL. V was clipped by 4 bases and J by 4 bases; unmatched bases: 3. The CDR3 is 15 amino acids.